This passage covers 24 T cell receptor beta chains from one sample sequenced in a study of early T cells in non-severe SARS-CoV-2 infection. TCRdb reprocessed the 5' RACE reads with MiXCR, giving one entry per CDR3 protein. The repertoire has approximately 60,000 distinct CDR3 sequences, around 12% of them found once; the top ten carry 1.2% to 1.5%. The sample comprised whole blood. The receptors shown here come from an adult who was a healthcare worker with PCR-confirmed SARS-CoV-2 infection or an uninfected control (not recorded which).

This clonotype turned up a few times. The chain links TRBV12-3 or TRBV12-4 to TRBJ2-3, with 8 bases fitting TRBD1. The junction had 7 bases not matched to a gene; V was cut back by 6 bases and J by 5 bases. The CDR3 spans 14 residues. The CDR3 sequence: CASSPQGARDTQYF. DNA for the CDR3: TGTGCCAGCAGCCCTCAGGGGGCAAGAGATACGCAGTATTTT.

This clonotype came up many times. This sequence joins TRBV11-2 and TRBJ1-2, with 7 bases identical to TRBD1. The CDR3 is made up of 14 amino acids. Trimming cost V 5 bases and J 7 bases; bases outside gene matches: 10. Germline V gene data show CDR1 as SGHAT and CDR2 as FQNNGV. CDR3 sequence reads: CASSTRRQGGGYTF. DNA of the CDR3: TGTGCCAGCAGCACCAGGCGGCAGGGGGGTGGCTACACCTTC.

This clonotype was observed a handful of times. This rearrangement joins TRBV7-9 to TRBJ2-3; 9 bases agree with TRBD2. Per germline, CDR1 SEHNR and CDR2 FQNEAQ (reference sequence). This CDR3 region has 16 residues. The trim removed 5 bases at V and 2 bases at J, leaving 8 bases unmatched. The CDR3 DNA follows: TGTGCCAGCAGCCCCGGGTTAGCGGGGGCCACAGATACGCAGTATTTT. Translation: CASSPGLAGATDTQYF.

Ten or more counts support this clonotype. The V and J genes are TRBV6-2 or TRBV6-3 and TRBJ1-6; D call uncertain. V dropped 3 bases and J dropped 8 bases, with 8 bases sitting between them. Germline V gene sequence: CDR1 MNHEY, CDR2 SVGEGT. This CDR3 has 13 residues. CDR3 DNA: TGTGCCAGCAGTTATTGGCTCCATTCACCCCTCCACTTT. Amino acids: CASSYWLHSPLHF.

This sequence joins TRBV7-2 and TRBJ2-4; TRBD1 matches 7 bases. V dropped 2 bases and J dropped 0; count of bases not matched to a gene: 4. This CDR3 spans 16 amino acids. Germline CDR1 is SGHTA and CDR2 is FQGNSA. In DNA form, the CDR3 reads TGTGCCAGCAGCTTATCAGGGGGAGAAGCCAAAAACATTCAGTACTTC. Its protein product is CASSLSGGEAKNIQYF.

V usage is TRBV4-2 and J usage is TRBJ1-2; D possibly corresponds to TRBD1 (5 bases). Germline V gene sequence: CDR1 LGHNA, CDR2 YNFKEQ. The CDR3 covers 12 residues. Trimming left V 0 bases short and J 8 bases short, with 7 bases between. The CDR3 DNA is TGTGCCAGCAGCCAAGATTCAGGGGGCTACACCTTC. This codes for CASSQDSGGYTF.

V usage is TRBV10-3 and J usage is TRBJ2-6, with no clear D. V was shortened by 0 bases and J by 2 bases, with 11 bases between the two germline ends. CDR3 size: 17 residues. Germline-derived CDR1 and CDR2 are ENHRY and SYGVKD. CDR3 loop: CAISESIPGAGANVLTF. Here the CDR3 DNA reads TGTGCCATCAGTGAGTCGATACCCGGAGCTGGGGCCAACGTCCTGACTTTC.

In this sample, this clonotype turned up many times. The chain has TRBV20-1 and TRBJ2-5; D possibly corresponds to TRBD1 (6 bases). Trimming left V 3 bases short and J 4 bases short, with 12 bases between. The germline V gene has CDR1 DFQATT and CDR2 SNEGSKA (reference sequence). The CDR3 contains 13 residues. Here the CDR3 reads CSARGDRLETQYF. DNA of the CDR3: TGCAGTGCTAGGGGAGACAGGCTAGAGACCCAGTACTTC.

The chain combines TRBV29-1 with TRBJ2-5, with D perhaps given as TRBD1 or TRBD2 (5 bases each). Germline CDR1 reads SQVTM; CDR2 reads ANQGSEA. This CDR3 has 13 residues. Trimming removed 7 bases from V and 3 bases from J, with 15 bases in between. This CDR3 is CSAARDGKETQYF. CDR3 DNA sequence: TGCAGCGCTGCCCGGGACGGAAAAGAGACCCAGTACTTC.

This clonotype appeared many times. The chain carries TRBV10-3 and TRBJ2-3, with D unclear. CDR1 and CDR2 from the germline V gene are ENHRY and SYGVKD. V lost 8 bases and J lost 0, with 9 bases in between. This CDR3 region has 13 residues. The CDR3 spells CAIGLSSTDTQYF. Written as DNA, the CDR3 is TGTGCCATCGGCCTGAGTAGCACAGATACGCAGTATTTT.

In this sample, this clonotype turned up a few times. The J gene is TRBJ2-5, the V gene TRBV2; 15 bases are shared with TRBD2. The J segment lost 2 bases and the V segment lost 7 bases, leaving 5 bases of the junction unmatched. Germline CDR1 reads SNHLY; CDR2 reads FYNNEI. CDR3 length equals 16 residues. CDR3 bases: TGTGCCAGCATCGGACTAGCGGGGGGGATTCAAGAGACCCAGTACTTC. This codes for CASIGLAGGIQETQYF.

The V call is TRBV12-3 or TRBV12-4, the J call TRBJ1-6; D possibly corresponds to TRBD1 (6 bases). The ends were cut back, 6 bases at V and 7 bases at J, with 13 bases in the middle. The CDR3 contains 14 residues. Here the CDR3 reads CASRALGQNSPLHF. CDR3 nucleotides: TGTGCCAGCAGAGCCCTGGGACAAAATTCACCCCTCCACTTT.

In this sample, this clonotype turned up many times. The CDR3 is CASSSTGVGERVITEAFF. The CDR3 nucleotides are TGTGCCAGCAGCTCTACGGGGGTAGGCGAGCGGGTGATCACTGAAGCTTTCTTT. This rearrangement joins TRBV7-3 to TRBJ1-1; D may be TRBD1 (5 bases). Trimming took 4 bases from V and 4 from J, leaving 25 bases between them. CDR3 length: 18 amino acids. Germline V gives CDR1 SGHTA, CDR2 FQGTGA.

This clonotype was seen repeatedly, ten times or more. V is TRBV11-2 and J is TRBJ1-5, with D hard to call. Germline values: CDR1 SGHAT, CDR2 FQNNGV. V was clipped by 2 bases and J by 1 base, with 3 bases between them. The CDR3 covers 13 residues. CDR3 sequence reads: CASSLNSNQPQHF. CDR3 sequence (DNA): TGTGCCAGCAGCTTAAACAGCAATCAGCCCCAGCATTTT.

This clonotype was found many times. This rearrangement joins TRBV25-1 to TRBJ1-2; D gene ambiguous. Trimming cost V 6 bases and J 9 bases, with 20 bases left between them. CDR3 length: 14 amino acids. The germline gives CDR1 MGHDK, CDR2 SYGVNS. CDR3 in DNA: TGTGCCAGCAGGGGCGGCCCTCCTAGATTGCGCTACACCTTC. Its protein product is CASRGGPPRLRYTF.

CDR3 sequence: CASSPTGGKNIQYF. The CDR3 coding sequence is TGTGCCAGCAGTCCCACAGGGGGCAAAAACATTCAGTACTTC. The genes are TRBV5-6 and TRBJ2-4, with 8 positions matching TRBD1. Trimming at V came to 5 bases and at J to 3 bases, leaving 4 bases not matched to a gene. Germline CDR1 and CDR2: SGHDT and YYEEEE. The CDR3 consists of 14 residues.

The CDR3 sequence: CASSYSSGGASYNEQFF. CDR3 nucleotides: TGTGCCAGCAGTTACTCTAGCGGGGGGGCCTCCTACAATGAGCAGTTCTTC. The chain links TRBV6-5 to TRBJ2-1, with 11 positions matching TRBD2. Per the germline V gene, CDR1 is MNHEY and CDR2 is SVGAGI. Trimming cost V 0 bases and J 0 bases; bases outside gene matches: 1. CDR3 length: 17 residues.

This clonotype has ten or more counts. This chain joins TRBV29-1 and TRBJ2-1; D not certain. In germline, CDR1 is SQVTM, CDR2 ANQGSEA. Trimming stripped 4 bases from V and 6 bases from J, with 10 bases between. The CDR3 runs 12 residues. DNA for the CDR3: TGCAGCGTTGCAGCATGGGGCAATGAGCAGTTCTTC. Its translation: CSVAAWGNEQFF.

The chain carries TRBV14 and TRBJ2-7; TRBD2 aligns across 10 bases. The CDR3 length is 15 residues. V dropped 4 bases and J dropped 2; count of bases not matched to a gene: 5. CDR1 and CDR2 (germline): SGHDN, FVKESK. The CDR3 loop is CASSLGLAAPYEQYF. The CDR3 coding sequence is TGTGCCAGCAGCCTAGGACTAGCGGCACCCTACGAGCAGTACTTC.

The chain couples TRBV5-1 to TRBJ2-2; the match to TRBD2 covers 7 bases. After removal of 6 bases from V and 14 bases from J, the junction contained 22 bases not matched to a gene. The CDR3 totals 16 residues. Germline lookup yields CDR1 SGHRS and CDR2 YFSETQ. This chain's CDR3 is CASTEVTGGTEAKLFF. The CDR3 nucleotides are TGCGCCAGCACCGAGGTCACGGGGGGAACCGAGGCGAAACTGTTTTTT.

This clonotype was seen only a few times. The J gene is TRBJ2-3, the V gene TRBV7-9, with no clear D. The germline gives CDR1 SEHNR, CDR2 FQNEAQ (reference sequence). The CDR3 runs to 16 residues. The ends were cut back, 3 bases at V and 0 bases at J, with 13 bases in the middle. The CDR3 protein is CASSFNPWSSTDTQYF. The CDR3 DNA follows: TGTGCCAGCAGCTTCAACCCTTGGTCTAGCACAGATACGCAGTATTTT.

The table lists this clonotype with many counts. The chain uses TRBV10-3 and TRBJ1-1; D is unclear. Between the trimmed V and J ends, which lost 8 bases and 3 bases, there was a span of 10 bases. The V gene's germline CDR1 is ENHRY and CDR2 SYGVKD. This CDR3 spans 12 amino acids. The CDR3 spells CAIGRQDTEAFF. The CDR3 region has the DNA TGTGCCATCGGCAGGCAGGACACTGAAGCTTTCTTT.

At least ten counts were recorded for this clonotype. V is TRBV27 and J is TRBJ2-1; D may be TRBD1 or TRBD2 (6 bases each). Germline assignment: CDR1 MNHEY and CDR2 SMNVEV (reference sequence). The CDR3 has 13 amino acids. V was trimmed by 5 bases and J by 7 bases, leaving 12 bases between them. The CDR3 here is CASSQRGENEQFF. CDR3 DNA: TGTGCCAGCAGTCAAAGGGGGGAGAATGAGCAGTTCTTC.

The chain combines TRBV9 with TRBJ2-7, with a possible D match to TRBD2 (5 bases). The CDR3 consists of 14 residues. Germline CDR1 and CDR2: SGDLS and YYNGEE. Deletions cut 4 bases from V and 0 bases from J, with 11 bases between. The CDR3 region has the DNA TGTGCCAGCAGCCCCGGAGGCCTCTCCTACGAGCAGTACTTC. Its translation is CASSPGGLSYEQYF.